The sequence of this T cell receptor beta chain was determined in a study of early stage breast cancer tumors. CDR1 and CDR2 from the germline V gene are SGHRS and YFSETQ. CDR3 size: 14 residues. V shed 4 bases, J shed 3 bases, and the junction held 3 bases outside the gene matches. TCRdb's table, derived via immunoSEQ multiplex PCR, lists solely in-frame clones and lacks some. The table includes tens of thousands of clones, 65% to 85% detected once. Comments on this clone: What it recognizes is unknown.

Overall study results and limits: Tumor and normal breast were distinguished via blood comparison in about 90% of the 16 patients.

Source material: blood. The receptor's source is a person between 55 and 70 years old with breast cancer. V and J are TRBV5-1 and TRBJ2-2, with 7 bases aligning to TRBD2. The chain's CDR3 is CASSKTSDTGELFF. In DNA form, the CDR3 reads TGCGCCAGCAGCAAAACTAGCGACACCGGGGAGCTGTTTTTT.